These 25 T cell receptor beta chains were all obtained from the same sample, sequenced in a study of blood T cell repertoires in COVID-19. Generated by immunoSEQ multiplex PCR, the TCRdb table keeps only in-frame clones and is missing some. The sample records about 260,000 clones, just under 90% being singletons. The sample taken for sequencing was peripheral blood. All receptors derive from a woman in her forties with acute or convalescent COVID-19.

V is TRBV24-1 and J is TRBJ2-1; 8 bases line up with TRBD1. Trimming removed 5 bases from V and 4 bases from J; junction bases left unmatched: 9. The CDR3 consists of 16 residues. The germline V gene encodes CDR1 KGHDR and CDR2 SFDVKD. The CDR3 nucleotides read TGTGCCACCAGTGGACCGGGACAGGACCTTTACAATGAGCAGTTCTTC. This translates into CATSGPGQDLYNEQFF.

The chain is built from TRBV30 and TRBJ1-2; 10 bases fit TRBD1. The CDR3 consists of 15 residues. The germline V gene encodes CDR1 GTSNPN and CDR2 SVGIG (reference sequence). Trimming took 2 bases from V and 5 from J; bases not matched to a gene: 8. CDR3 residues: CAWSPEDRGIYGYTF. CDR3 bases: TGTGCCTGGAGTCCTGAGGACAGGGGGATTTATGGCTACACCTTC.

The chain joins TRBV5-1 to TRBJ2-3; 7 bases agree with TRBD1. The CDR3 length is 17 residues. V was clipped by 1 base and J by 3 bases; unmatched bases: 11. Germline V gives CDR1 SGHRS, CDR2 YFSETQ. The CDR3 is CASSLFSDRAGTDTQYF. As DNA, the CDR3 is TGCGCCAGCAGCTTGTTTTCAGACAGGGCCGGTACAGATACGCAGTATTTT.

This chain joins TRBV6-2 or TRBV6-3 and TRBJ2-2; possibly TRBD1 for D (5 bases). V lost 2 bases and J lost 0, with 16 bases in between. CDR1 and CDR2 from the germline V gene are MNHEY and SVGEGT. CDR3 length: 18 residues. The CDR3 nucleotides read TGTGCCAGCAGTTACACGCTAGGGGTCCACGCGAACACCGGGGAGCTGTTTTTT. It encodes CASSYTLGVHANTGELFF.

The chain recombines TRBV19 with TRBJ1-5; D is perhaps TRBD1 (5 bases). V lost 5 bases to trimming and J lost 2 bases, with 19 bases between them. Germline V gene data show CDR1 as LNHDA and CDR2 as SQIVND (reference sequence). The CDR3 runs to 17 residues. CDR3 nucleotide sequence: TGTGCCAGTAGTGTACAGCGATGGGGCGACGGCAATCAGCCCCAGCATTTT. Encoded protein: CASSVQRWGDGNQPQHF.

The V call is TRBV6-1, the J call TRBJ1-5; D not resolved. Germline V gene data show CDR1 as MNHNS and CDR2 as SASEGT. The CDR3 contains 16 residues. Deletions cut 4 bases from V and 1 base from J, with 14 bases between. The CDR3 spells CASSVLKPASNQPQHF. The CDR3 DNA follows: TGTGCCAGCAGTGTGCTGAAGCCAGCGAGCAATCAGCCCCAGCATTTT.

The rearrangement joins TRBV5-1 to TRBJ2-1; D not resolved. The V gene lost 1 base and the J gene lost 4 bases, with 3 bases spanning the gap. This CDR3 has 12 amino acids. Germline assignment: CDR1 SGHRS and CDR2 YFSETQ. The CDR3 nucleotides read TGCGCCAGCAGCTTGCCGTACAATGAGCAGTTCTTC. Encoded protein: CASSLPYNEQFF.

The chain carries TRBV5-5 and TRBJ1-6; D not resolved. Germline V gene lookup returns CDR1 SGHKS and CDR2 YYEKEE (reference sequence). Trimming pared 0 bases from V and 0 bases from J, leaving 19 bases between. This CDR3 is 20 amino acids long. CDR3 coding DNA: TGTGCCAGCAGCTTGGGCGGCGAAACCTGGATAAGCTCCTATAATTCACCCCTCCACTTT. Translation: CASSLGGETWISSYNSPLHF.

The chain joins TRBV5-1 to TRBJ2-3, with D possibly being TRBD2 (5 bases). Trimming pared 4 bases from V and 0 bases from J, leaving 30 bases between. Germline CDR1 SGHRS, CDR2 YFSETQ. The CDR3 covers 21 residues. This CDR3 reads CASSTTNTSRRILRSTDTQYF. DNA of the CDR3: TGCGCCAGCAGCACGACTAATACCAGCCGACGAATACTTAGGAGCACAGATACGCAGTATTTT.

The V and J genes are TRBV18 and TRBJ1-5; D unresolved. CDR1 and CDR2 from the germline V gene are KGHSH and LQKENI. V dropped 3 bases and J dropped 3 bases, with 6 bases sitting between them. The CDR3 loop spans 13 amino acids. CDR3 sequence (DNA): TGTGCCAGCTCACCGGGAGACAATCAGCCCCAGCATTTT. Its translation is CASSPGDNQPQHF. Full variable domain (missing parts from reference TRBV18 and TRBJ1-5): NAGVMQNPRHLVRRRGQEARLRCSPMKGHSHVYWYRQLPEEGLKFMVYLQKENIIDESGMPKERFSAEFPKEGPSILRIQQVVRGDSAAYFCASSPGDNQPQHFGDGTRLSIL.

This chain joins TRBV6-2 or TRBV6-3 and TRBJ1-1, with no clear D. The length of the CDR3 is 18 residues. V was cut by 0 bases and J by 1 base, with 18 bases left in between. Germline loops: CDR1 MNHEY, CDR2 SVGEGT. DNA for the CDR3: TGTGCCAGCAGTTACTCCCCTCCCAGCGTTTGGTCGAACACTGAAGCTTTCTTT. It translates to CASSYSPPSVWSNTEAFF.

The chain recombines TRBV5-4 with TRBJ2-5, with D uncertain. The V gene's germline CDR1 is SGHNT and CDR2 YYREEE (reference sequence). The V gene lost 4 bases and the J gene lost 2 bases, with 12 bases spanning the gap. The CDR3 length is 14 residues. CDR3 residues: CASSNEQPQETQYF. CDR3 in DNA: TGTGCCAGCAGCAACGAACAGCCGCAAGAGACCCAGTACTTC.

This chain connects TRBV5-4 to TRBJ1-4, with 11 bases aligning to TRBD1. The germline V gene encodes CDR1 SGHNT and CDR2 YYREEE (reference sequence). The CDR3 extends over 15 amino acids. J lost 8 bases, V lost 4 bases, and 7 bases had no gene match. In nucleotides, the CDR3 is TGTGCCAGCAGCGGTCGGACAGGGGGCCTCGAAAAACTGTTTTTT. Translation gives CASSGRTGGLEKLFF.

The chain carries TRBV11-2 and TRBJ2-2; 11 bases are shared with TRBD2. The CDR3 is made up of 16 amino acids. From germline, CDR1 is SGHAT and CDR2 FQNNGV. J lost 0 bases, V lost 3 bases, and 0 bases had no gene match. The CDR3 DNA reads TGTGCCAGCAGCTTTAGCGGGGGGGCGAACACCGGGGAGCTGTTTTTT. The encoded protein is CASSFSGGANTGELFF.

CDR3 DNA sequence: TGCGCCAGCAGCTTGGCCGGCAGGGGGCCGGACACCATATATTTT. Amino acid sequence: CASSLAGRGPDTIYF. V and J are TRBV5-1 and TRBJ1-3; TRBD1 aligns across 8 bases. The CDR3 runs to 15 residues. The V gene end was trimmed by 0 bases and the J gene end by 8 bases; junction bases not matched to a gene: 7. The V gene's germline CDR1 is SGHRS and CDR2 YFSETQ.

Only a few counts were recorded for this clone. The J gene is TRBJ1-2, the V gene TRBV2; D uncertain. This CDR3 has 11 amino acids. Trimming took 6 bases from V and 8 from J, leaving 10 bases between them. CDR1 and CDR2 (germline): SNHLY, FYNNEI. The CDR3 is CASRIPGGYTF. In DNA, the CDR3 is TGTGCCAGCAGAATTCCGGGGGGCTACACCTTC.

This chain connects TRBV5-1 to TRBJ2-6, with 7 bases that match TRBD1. After removal of 4 bases from V and 0 bases from J, the junction contained 7 bases not matched to a gene. Germline assignment: CDR1 SGHRS and CDR2 YFSETQ. The CDR3 totals 17 residues. The chain's CDR3 is CASSTTGPNSGANVLTF. The CDR3 bases are TGCGCCAGCAGCACGACAGGGCCTAACTCTGGGGCCAACGTCCTGACTTTC.

The rearrangement uses TRBV2 and TRBJ2-7, with D maybe TRBD1 (5 bases). Deletions cut 6 bases from V and 6 bases from J, with 15 bases between. In germline, CDR1 is SNHLY, CDR2 FYNNEI. This CDR3 has 13 residues. The CDR3 DNA follows: TGTGCCAGCAGCTCCGATAGGGGAATCGAGCAGTACGTC. Protein sequence: CASSSDRGIEQYV.

The chain recombines TRBV27 with TRBJ2-3; D is unresolved. Germline V gene sequence: CDR1 MNHEY, CDR2 SMNVEV (reference sequence). The CDR3 covers 15 residues. V lost 5 bases and J lost 0, with 12 bases in between. The CDR3 spells CASSPSGPSTDTQYF. The CDR3 nucleotides read TGTGCCAGCAGTCCTTCAGGCCCTAGCACAGATACGCAGTATTTT.

J is TRBJ2-7 and V is TRBV6-4, with 8 bases fitting TRBD1. The ends lost 7 bases at V and 5 bases at J; junction bases unmatched: 1. Germline-derived CDR1 and CDR2 are MRHNA and SNTAGT. This CDR3 is built from 11 residues. CDR3 sequence: CASNRGDEQYV. The CDR3 DNA is TGTGCCAGCAACAGGGGGGACGAGCAGTACGTC.

The chain uses TRBV5-1 and TRBJ2-3; the D is unclear. The V gene lost 5 bases and the J gene lost 10 bases, with 17 bases spanning the gap. Per germline, CDR1 SGHRS and CDR2 YFSETQ. The CDR3 has 13 residues. The CDR3 region has the DNA TGCGCCAGCAGTGCCGGGTCGAGTCCTTCGCAGTATTTT. It codes for CASSAGSSPSQYF. The full variable domain, rest sourced from reference TRBV5-1 and TRBJ2-3, is KAGVTQTPRYLIKTRGQQVTLSCSPISGHRSVSWYQQTPGQGLQFLFEYFSETQRNKGNFPGRFSGRQFSNSRSEMNVSTLELGDSALYLCASSAGSSPSQYFGPGTRLTVL.

The rearrangement links TRBV12-3 or TRBV12-4 to TRBJ2-3; D might be TRBD1 (6 bases). The CDR3 spans 13 residues. Trimming took off 6 bases at V and 3 bases at J, with 10 bases between the two ends. CDR3 sequence reads: CASSTTGTDTQYF. The CDR3 DNA follows: TGTGCCAGCAGCACTACAGGGACAGATACGCAGTATTTT.

This chain connects TRBV27 to TRBJ1-1; perhaps TRBD1 as D (6 bases). Germline values: CDR1 MNHEY, CDR2 SMNVEV (reference sequence). The V and J ends lost 1 base and 10 bases respectively, with 13 bases between them. CDR3 length equals 13 residues. The CDR3 DNA is TGTGCCAGCAGTTTATGGGAGGGGGGGGTAGCTTTCTTT. As protein: CASSLWEGGVAFF.

This chain connects TRBV30 to TRBJ1-3, with D possibly TRBD1 on 6 matching bases. V was pared by 5 bases and J by 7 bases, with 15 bases between. This CDR3 comprises 13 residues. The germline gives CDR1 GTSNPN, CDR2 SVGIG (reference sequence). Written as DNA, the CDR3 is TGTGCCTGGGGGGGGGCCGGTGGGAACACCATATATTTT. Protein sequence: CAWGGAGGNTIYF.

The chain has TRBV4-1 and TRBJ1-2, with 7 bases aligning to TRBD1. Germline V CDR1 and CDR2: MGHRA, YSYEKL. This CDR3 is 16 amino acids long. V shed 5 bases and J 4 bases; nucleotides not matched to a gene: 13. CDR3 in DNA: TGCGCCAGCAGCTTTCGGCCGGGACAGACGTCCTATGGCTACACCTTC. Protein sequence: CASSFRPGQTSYGYTF.